What follows are 25 T cell receptor beta chains derived from one specimen sequenced in a study of blood T cell repertoires in COVID-19. TCRdb's table, derived via immunoSEQ multiplex PCR, lists solely in-frame clones and lacks some. The sample yields 140,000 to 150,000 clones, approximately 81% seen once. Sequencing was done on a sample of peripheral blood. These receptors all come from a human donor in a cohort sampled during active COVID-19.

This chain uses TRBV7-2 with TRBJ1-2; D possibly corresponds to TRBD1 (5 bases). The germline CDR1 and CDR2 sequences are SGHTA and FQGNSA. The CDR3 spans 15 residues. V gave up 4 bases and J gave up 8 bases, with 20 bases separating them. In DNA form, the CDR3 reads TGTGCCAGCAGCTCTCGGGGGGGTGGGATGAAAGGCTACACCTTC. Protein: CASSSRGGGMKGYTF. The whole variable domain, filled in from reference TRBV7-2 and TRBJ1-2, reads GAGVSQSPSNKVTEKGKDVELRCDPISGHTALYWYRQSLGQGLEFLIYFQGNSAPDKSGLPSDRFSAERTGGSVSTLTIQRTQQEDSAVYLCASSSRGGGMKGYTFGSGTRLTVV.

The chain uses TRBV11-3 and TRBJ2-7; D unresolved. Germline CDR1 is SGHNT and CDR2 is YENEEA. The CDR3 has 13 amino acids. Trimming removed 6 bases from V and 0 bases from J, with 9 bases in between. The CDR3 protein is CASSRGNSYEQYF. For the CDR3, the DNA is TGTGCCAGCAGTAGAGGCAACTCCTACGAGCAGTACTTC.

The gene calls are TRBV27 and TRBJ1-5, with 7 positions matching TRBD1. Germline loops: CDR1 MNHEY, CDR2 SMNVEV (reference sequence). With V trimmed by 4 bases and J by 3 bases, 3 bases remained unmatched. There are 14 residues in the CDR3. This chain's CDR3 is CASSSQGNNQPQHF. The CDR3, as DNA: TGTGCCAGCAGTTCACAGGGGAACAATCAGCCCCAGCATTTT.

CDR3 amino acids: CASSPGPGTGTYNEQFF. CDR3 DNA: TGTGCCAGCAGCCCAGGTCCCGGGACAGGGACCTACAATGAGCAGTTCTTC. This chain links TRBV7-8 with TRBJ2-1; 9 positions match TRBD1. J gave up 2 bases and V 5 bases, and 10 bases lay outside the gene matches. In germline, CDR1 is SGHVS, CDR2 FQNEAQ. CDR3 size: 17 residues.

The rearrangement joins TRBV4-2 to TRBJ2-2, with 7 bases aligning to TRBD2. With V trimmed by 0 bases and J by 1 base, 8 bases remained unmatched. The CDR3 is made up of 18 amino acids. Germline assignment: CDR1 LGHNA and CDR2 YNFKEQ. The CDR3 loop is CASSQETAAGLNTGELFF. In DNA, the CDR3 is TGTGCCAGCAGCCAAGAAACGGCAGCGGGGTTGAACACCGGGGAGCTGTTTTTT.

The table lists this clone with a count of one. The chain carries TRBV19 and TRBJ1-5; no firm D call. CDR1 is LNHDA, CDR2 SQIVND, per germline (reference sequence). There are 15 residues in the CDR3. V was cut by 3 bases and J by 1 base, with 10 bases left in between. In nucleotides, the CDR3 is TGTGCCAGTAGTATTGTCGGGGTAAGCAATCAGCCCCAGCATTTT. It encodes CASSIVGVSNQPQHF.

The DNA of the CDR3 is TGTGCCAGCAGCTTAGATCCCCTAGCGATTGAAGAGACCCAGTACTTC. Protein: CASSLDPLAIEETQYF. The rearrangement links TRBV7-9 to TRBJ2-5, with a tentative D call TRBD2 (6 bases). Germline assignment: CDR1 SEHNR and CDR2 FQNEAQ (reference sequence). V gave up 1 base and J gave up 3 bases, with 15 bases separating them. This CDR3 spans 16 amino acids. The whole variable domain, remainder taken from reference TRBV7-9 and TRBJ2-5, is DTGVSQNPRHKITKRGQNVTFRCDPISEHNRLYWYRQTLGQGPEFLTYFQNEAQLEKSRLLSDRFSAERPKGSFSTLEIQRTEQGDSAMYLCASSLDPLAIEETQYFGPGTRLLVL.

This chain joins TRBV4-2 and TRBJ1-2, with D hard to call. The CDR3 sequence is 13 residues long. Trimming stripped 1 base from V and 10 bases from J, with 13 bases between. Germline V gene data show CDR1 as LGHNA and CDR2 as YNFKEQ. CDR3 DNA: TGTGCCAGCAGCCAAGGCAGCGGCTCGTCCTACACCTTC. Amino acids: CASSQGSGSSYTF.

This clone was observed a handful of times. V usage is TRBV7-9 and J usage is TRBJ1-1, with TRBD1 matching over 7 bases. V was clipped by 1 base and J by 3 bases; unmatched bases: 8. CDR1 is SEHNR, CDR2 FQNEAQ, per germline (reference sequence). This CDR3 region has 16 residues. The chain's CDR3 is CASSLEAGGWDTEAFF. The CDR3 nucleotides are TGTGCCAGCAGCTTAGAGGCAGGGGGATGGGACACTGAAGCTTTCTTT.

The chain combines TRBV6-2 or TRBV6-3 with TRBJ2-7; perhaps TRBD2 as D (6 bases). The CDR3 is 15 amino acids. V was pared by 5 bases and J by 7 bases, with 21 bases between. Germline V CDR1 and CDR2: MNHEY, SVGEGT. CDR3 region: CASSKISGRRGEQYF. The CDR3 DNA is TGTGCCAGCAGTAAAATTTCGGGCCGCCGGGGGGAGCAGTACTTC.

The chain employs TRBV5-4 and TRBJ2-2, with 14 bases matching TRBD2. The CDR3 has 16 residues. Germline trimming cut 1 base from V and 7 bases from J; bases unmatched to any gene: 3. The germline V gene has CDR1 SGHNT and CDR2 YYREEE (reference sequence). The CDR3 loop reads CASSLRLAGGIGELFF. DNA for the CDR3: TGTGCCAGCAGCTTGAGACTAGCGGGGGGGATCGGGGAGCTGTTTTTT.

The gene calls are TRBV11-3 and TRBJ1-2, with no clear D. The CDR3 is 13 residues long. The V end was cut by 5 bases, the J end by 8 bases, with 15 bases between. Germline V lookup: CDR1 SGHNT, CDR2 YENEEA. The CDR3 nucleotides are TGTGCCAGCAGCCCCAACTCCTTCTTCGGCTACACCTTC. Translation gives CASSPNSFFGYTF.

V and J are TRBV12-5 and TRBJ2-3; D possibly corresponds to TRBD2 (6 bases). This CDR3 is built from 16 residues. V shed 1 base and J shed 4 bases, with 15 bases lying between them. Per germline, CDR1 LGHNT and CDR2 FRNRAP. CDR3 in amino acids: CASGLGGGGEADTQYF. DNA of the CDR3: TGTGCTAGTGGTTTGGGGGGAGGCGGGGAGGCAGATACGCAGTATTTT.

This clone turned up a few times. The chain couples TRBV5-4 to TRBJ2-7; possible D gene TRBD2, 5 bases. The CDR3 consists of 13 residues. Germline-derived CDR1 and CDR2 are SGHNT and YYREEE (reference sequence). V was clipped by 2 bases and J by 5 bases, with 11 bases between them. The CDR3 DNA sequence: TGTGCCAGCAGCTTTGGATCGGGGAACGAGCAGTACTTC. Translated, it gives CASSFGSGNEQYF.

The chain combines TRBV3-1 (or the pseudogene TRBV3-2) with TRBJ1-1, with D possibly being TRBD1 (6 bases). Germline V gives CDR1 LGHDT, CDR2 YNNKEL (reference sequence). The CDR3 covers 16 residues. V was pared by 2 bases and J by 3 bases, with 16 bases between. CDR3 in amino acids: CASSQRGRARDTEAFF. The CDR3 DNA is TGTGCCAGCAGCCAAAGGGGGAGGGCCCGGGACACTGAAGCTTTCTTT.

J is TRBJ1-1 and V is TRBV28, with 7 bases matching TRBD1. The germline gives CDR1 MDHEN, CDR2 SYDVKM. This CDR3 region has 13 residues. V gave up 6 bases and J gave up 1 base; unmatched junction bases: 2. This CDR3 is CASRQGKNTEAFF. CDR3 DNA sequence: TGTGCCAGCAGACAGGGGAAGAACACTGAAGCTTTCTTT.

This chain joins TRBV9 and TRBJ1-6, with 7 bases matching TRBD1. J gave up 5 bases and V 3 bases, and 2 bases lay outside the gene matches. Germline CDR1 and CDR2: SGDLS and YYNGEE. The CDR3 runs 14 residues. CDR3: CASSAGTDNSPLHF. Written as DNA, the CDR3 is TGTGCCAGCAGCGCCGGGACAGATAATTCACCCCTCCACTTT. Using reference TRBV9 and TRBJ1-6 for the parts outside the CDR3, the full variable domain is DSGVTQTPKHLITATGQRVTLRCSPRSGDLSVYWYQQSLDQGLQFLIQYYNGEERAKGNILERFSAQQFPDLHSELNLSSLELGDSALYFCASSAGTDNSPLHFGNGTRLTVT.

The gene calls are TRBV19 and TRBJ1-1; D possibly corresponds to TRBD1 (5 bases). This CDR3 has 13 amino acids. CDR1 is LNHDA, CDR2 SQIVND, per germline (reference sequence). V dropped 4 bases and J dropped 5 bases, with 11 bases sitting between them. CDR3 DNA sequence: TGTGCCAGTAGTAGGAGGGGCTTGACTGAAGCTTTCTTT. As protein: CASSRRGLTEAFF.

The chain is built from TRBV2 and TRBJ1-5; 7 bases map to TRBD1. Per the germline V gene, CDR1 is SNHLY and CDR2 is FYNNEI. This CDR3 has 16 amino acids. With 7 bases clipped from V and 2 bases from J, the junction kept 11 bases outside the gene matches. CDR3 bases: TGTGCCAGCACCTTAGACAGGGCTGGAGGCAATCAGCCCCAGCATTTT. Residues: CASTLDRAGGNQPQHF.

CDR3 amino acids: CASSLGGDRRNQPQHF. The CDR3 DNA reads TGTGCCAGCAGCTTAGGGGGCGACAGGCGCAATCAGCCCCAGCATTTT. The chain joins TRBV7-6 to TRBJ1-5, with a tentative D call TRBD1 (6 bases). CDR1 and CDR2 from the germline V gene are SGHVS and FNYEAQ. The CDR3 totals 16 residues. Trimming took 1 base from V and 2 from J, leaving 12 bases between them.

This chain links TRBV13 with TRBJ2-7, with a possible D match to TRBD2 (7 bases). CDR1 is PRHDT and CDR2 is FYEKMQ in the germline V gene (reference sequence). This CDR3 has 14 residues. V was pared by 3 bases and J by 5 bases, with 14 bases between. CDR3 residues: CASSFGGGAHEQYF. The CDR3, as DNA: TGTGCCAGCAGCTTCGGTGGGGGGGCCCACGAGCAGTACTTC.

V usage is TRBV6-5 and J usage is TRBJ2-7; no clear D. The CDR3 contains 14 residues. Trimming stripped 5 bases from V and 0 bases from J, with 11 bases between. CDR1 MNHEY and CDR2 SVGAGI come from the germline V gene. CDR3 loop: CASSRDFDSYEQYF. CDR3 nucleotide sequence: TGTGCCAGCAGTCGTGACTTTGACTCCTACGAGCAGTACTTC.

J is TRBJ2-5 and V is TRBV2; D possibly corresponds to TRBD1 (5 bases). The CDR3 has 12 residues. Germline CDR1 SNHLY, CDR2 FYNNEI. Trimming left V 5 bases short and J 6 bases short, with 10 bases between. The CDR3, as DNA: TGTGCCAGCAGTTCAGGGCCCCAGACCCAGTACTTC. Protein product: CASSSGPQTQYF.

The chain uses TRBV12-3 or TRBV12-4 and TRBJ1-2; perhaps TRBD1 as D (5 bases). Trimming shortened V by 6 bases and J by 3 bases, and 11 bases separated the two germline ends. This CDR3 contains 13 residues. In DNA, the CDR3 is TGTGCCAGCAGCCCAGACAGCTACTATGGCTACACCTTC. Translated, it gives CASSPDSYYGYTF.

The chain joins TRBV6-4 to TRBJ2-1, with D possibly being TRBD2 (5 bases). CDR1 is MRHNA and CDR2 is SNTAGT in the germline V gene. Trimming cost V 4 bases and J 8 bases, with 12 bases left between them. CDR3 length equals 13 residues. CDR3 bases: TGTGCCAGCAGTGGCGAGGTGCGGGATGAGCAGTTCTTC. This gives the protein CASSGEVRDEQFF.